The present T cell receptor (beta chain) was sequenced within a study of blood T cells in healthy people across ages. Note on this clonotype: Its antigen remains unidentified.

A second PCR, run for roughly 7 to 11 cycles, used a sample-barcoded 5' primer plus a J-beta primer mix. TCRdb itself ran the 5' RACE reads through MiXCR, one entry per CDR3 protein. The sample consists of roughly 800,000 distinct CDR3 sequences, more than 20% of them appearing once. This CDR3 comprises 14 residues. The V gene lost 6 bases and the J gene lost 1 base, with 12 bases spanning the gap. Study results and limitations: The fall in TCR beta diversity per million T cells was roughly linear with age.

The same data also contributed to another study, on T cells of mothers and their children.

This sequence originates from a boy younger than 18 in good health. Sequences were obtained from blood. The rearrangement uses TRBV12-3 or TRBV12-4 and TRBJ1-1, with a possible D match to TRBD1 (5 bases). The DNA of the CDR3 is TGTGCCAGCAGACCACTTACAGGGAACACTGAAGCTTTCTTT. It codes for CASRPLTGNTEAFF.